The 24 T cell receptor beta chains presented below share a single source sample, sequenced in a study of T cells in narcolepsy. Only in-frame clones appear in the TCRdb table, and some are missing; sequencing was by immunoSEQ multiplex PCR. The sample holds 20,000 to 30,000 clones, just over 60% seen once. Sequencing was performed on memory (CD45RA-) CD4+ T cells from blood. Receptor source: a human donor in good health.

This chain joins TRBV28 and TRBJ2-7; 8 bases align to TRBD2. The CDR3 covers 15 residues. CDR1 MDHEN and CDR2 SYDVKM come from the germline V gene. Trimming cost V 2 bases and J 5 bases; bases outside gene matches: 8. CDR3 DNA sequence: TGTGCCAGCAGTTTAGCCCAGCGGGAGTTCCACGAGCAGTACTTC. Protein: CASSLAQREFHEQYF. Combining the CDR3 with reference TRBV28 and TRBJ2-7 gives the whole variable domain DVKVTQSSRYLVKRTGEKVFLECVQDMDHENMFWYRQDPGLGLRLIYFSYDVKMKEKGDIPEGYSVSREKKERFSLILESASTNQTSMYLCASSLAQREFHEQYFGPGTRLTVT.

This clone was recorded a few times. The chain has TRBV10-3 and TRBJ2-2; either TRBD1 or TRBD2 may supply D (5 bases each). The CDR3 is made up of 13 amino acids. Deletions cut 6 bases from V and 7 bases from J, with 12 bases between. Germline lookup yields CDR1 ENHRY and CDR2 SYGVKD. DNA of the CDR3: TGTGCCATCAGCCCTTGGGGGAGCGGGGAGCTGTTTTTT. Residues: CAISPWGSGELFF.

There are a few counts of this clone. V usage is TRBV6-5 and J usage is TRBJ2-3; D is uncertain. Germline V gene lookup returns CDR1 MNHEY and CDR2 SVGAGI. Trimming removed 7 bases at V and 3 bases at J, with 11 bases between. The CDR3 loop spans 13 amino acids. In DNA form, the CDR3 reads TGTGCCAGCACCAACGCGGCGACAGATACGCAGTATTTT. Its protein product is CASTNAATDTQYF.

This sequence joins TRBV28 and TRBJ1-1; the D gene is possibly TRBD1 (5 bases). The CDR3 contains 16 residues. The germline V gene has CDR1 MDHEN and CDR2 SYDVKM. Trimming cost V 2 bases and J 0 bases, with 13 bases left between them. The CDR3 DNA reads TGTGCCAGCAGTTTACGGGGCGGGACCGTGAACACTGAAGCTTTCTTT. Protein: CASSLRGGTVNTEAFF.

The genes are TRBV18 and TRBJ1-1; D uncertain. CDR3 length: 13 residues. Per the germline V gene, CDR1 is KGHSH and CDR2 is LQKENI. V lost 6 bases and J 0 bases, leaving 8 bases between the germline ends. CDR3 sequence (DNA): TGTGCCAGCTCGTCGGGTATGAACACTGAAGCTTTCTTT. The encoded protein is CASSSGMNTEAFF. Filled out from reference TRBV18 and TRBJ1-1, the complete variable domain reads NAGVMQNPRHLVRRRGQEARLRCSPMKGHSHVYWYRQLPEEGLKFMVYLQKENIIDESGMPKERFSAEFPKEGPSILRIQQVVRGDSAAYFCASSSGMNTEAFFGQGTRLTVV.

V usage is TRBV6-1 and J usage is TRBJ1-2; 7 positions agree with TRBD1. This CDR3 region has 13 residues. From germline, CDR1 is MNHNS and CDR2 SASEGT. V trimming: 4 bases; J trimming: 6 bases; junction bases outside the gene matches: 5. The CDR3 nucleotides read TGTGCCAGCAGTGTTCAGGGGGGGGATGGCTACACCTTC. It encodes CASSVQGGDGYTF.

This clone has a handful of counts. The chain combines TRBV5-1 with TRBJ2-2; D is tentatively TRBD1 or TRBD2 (5 bases each). The CDR3 loop spans 15 amino acids. Germline loops: CDR1 SGHRS, CDR2 YFSETQ. V lost 4 bases to trimming and J lost 1 base, with 11 bases between them. The CDR3 loop is CASSVRDVNTGELFF. CDR3 DNA: TGCGCCAGCAGCGTCCGGGACGTGAACACCGGGGAGCTGTTTTTT.

The chain has TRBV7-2 and TRBJ1-5; 7 bases align to TRBD1. CDR1 is SGHTA, CDR2 FQGNSA, per germline. This CDR3 spans 15 amino acids. V lost 4 bases to trimming and J lost 6 bases; unmatched junction nucleotides: 9. The CDR3 reads CASSSRTGMGQPQHF. The CDR3 DNA follows: TGTGCCAGCAGCTCCCGGACAGGAATGGGTCAGCCCCAGCATTTT. Combining the CDR3 with reference TRBV7-2 and TRBJ1-5 gives the whole variable domain GAGVSQSPSNKVTEKGKDVELRCDPISGHTALYWYRQSLGQGLEFLIYFQGNSAPDKSGLPSDRFSAERTGGSVSTLTIQRTQQEDSAVYLCASSSRTGMGQPQHFGDGTRLSIL.

The chain joins TRBV5-1 to TRBJ2-4; possibly TRBD2 for D (6 bases). The germline V and J ends were trimmed by 4 bases and 2 bases, with 16 bases remaining between them. Germline V CDR1 and CDR2: SGHRS, YFSETQ. This CDR3 contains 16 residues. CDR3: CASSLNTRDSKNIQYF. The DNA of the CDR3 is TGCGCCAGCAGCCTAAACACACGGGACTCCAAAAACATTCAGTACTTC.

V is TRBV19 and J is TRBJ2-7; D perhaps matches TRBD1 (5 bases). The CDR3 extends over 13 amino acids. CDR1 and CDR2 from the germline V gene are LNHDA and SQIVND (reference sequence). Trimming removed 4 bases from V and 7 bases from J, with 14 bases in between. CDR3 coding DNA: TGTGCCAGTAGTACAGGGAATCGTGGTGAGCAGTACTTC. Amino acids: CASSTGNRGEQYF.

This clone was seen a handful of times. The rearrangement uses TRBV5-6 and TRBJ2-5; TRBD1 might be the D (5 bases). V was pared by 0 bases and J by 1 base, with 10 bases between. CDR1 SGHDT and CDR2 YYEEEE come from the germline V gene. CDR3 length: 15 amino acids. CDR3 protein: CASSLGGRAQETQYF. CDR3 DNA: TGTGCCAGCAGCTTGGGAGGCAGGGCCCAAGAGACCCAGTACTTC.

A note on this clone: The same CDR3 is also encoded by other DNA sequences in this sample. The chain has TRBV7-8 and TRBJ1-5, with TRBD1 identical over 7 bases. This CDR3 has 16 residues. The V gene's germline CDR1 is SGHVS and CDR2 FQNEAQ. Losses at the gene ends were 4 bases for V and 7 bases for J; bases not matched to a gene: 13. DNA of the CDR3: TGTGCCAGCAGCTCGCTCAAAACAGGGGCCGGGCAGCCCCAGCATTTT. As protein: CASSSLKTGAGQPQHF. Full variable domain (outside the CDR3, taken from reference TRBV7-8 and TRBJ1-5): GAGVSQSPRYKVAKRGQDVALRCDPISGHVSLFWYQQALGQGPEFLTYFQNEAQLDKSGLPSDRFFAERPEGSVSTLKIQRTQQEDSAVYLCASSSLKTGAGQPQHFGDGTRLSIL.

The CDR3 loop is CASGGRGANVLTF. The CDR3 bases are TGTGCCAGCGGGGGGCGCGGGGCCAACGTCCTGACTTTC. The J gene is TRBJ2-6, the V gene TRBV27; D possibly uses TRBD1 or TRBD2 (6 bases each). Trimming took off 8 bases at V and 4 bases at J, with 9 bases between the two ends. This CDR3 is 13 amino acids long. CDR1 is MNHEY and CDR2 is SMNVEV in the germline V gene (reference sequence).

V gene TRBV6-1 combines with J gene TRBJ1-4, with D unresolved. The CDR3 loop spans 15 amino acids. The V and J ends lost 7 bases and 8 bases respectively, with 20 bases between them. Germline CDR1 reads MNHNS; CDR2 reads SASEGT. The CDR3 nucleotides are TGTGCCAGCAAGGAAACGAGGGCTATGGGAGAAAAACTGTTTTTT. Its protein product is CASKETRAMGEKLFF.

The chain uses TRBV28 and TRBJ2-5, with D unclear. This CDR3 has 15 amino acids. Per the germline V gene, CDR1 is MDHEN and CDR2 is SYDVKM. Trimming left V 6 bases short and J 2 bases short, with 16 bases between. CDR3 DNA: TGTGCCAGCAGCCTTGGGTACGCCGAACAAGAGACCCAGTACTTC. Protein: CASSLGYAEQETQYF.

This chain joins TRBV23-1 and TRBJ1-3, with D unclear. TRBV23-1 is recorded as an ORF, its role being uncertain. V lost 2 bases to trimming and J lost 2 bases, with 4 bases between them. The CDR3 runs to 13 residues. The CDR3 DNA reads TGCGCCAGCAGTCAACCAGCTGGAAACACCATATATTTT. Its translation is CASSQPAGNTIYF.

V gene TRBV27 combines with J gene TRBJ2-1; 11 bases match TRBD2. V shed 7 bases and J 5 bases; nucleotides not matched to a gene: 10. The germline V gene encodes CDR1 MNHEY and CDR2 SMNVEV (reference sequence). The CDR3 sequence is 16 residues long. CDR3 amino acids: CASKRSLAGGNNEQFF. In nucleotides, the CDR3 is TGTGCCAGCAAAAGAAGCCTAGCGGGGGGTAACAATGAGCAGTTCTTC.

The CDR3 spells CASSPVRASPLHF. CDR3 nucleotides: TGTGCCAGCAGCCCCGTCAGGGCCTCACCCCTCCACTTT. The chain couples TRBV7-2 to TRBJ1-6; tentative D call: TRBD1 (5 bases). The CDR3 runs to 13 residues. V lost 5 bases, J lost 10 bases, and 12 bases lay in between. Germline loops: CDR1 SGHTA, CDR2 FQGNSA.

Comment on this clone: The identical CDR3 is also encoded by other nucleotide sequences in the sample. The chain has TRBV7-2 and TRBJ1-5; D possibly corresponds to TRBD1 (6 bases). This CDR3 comprises 13 residues. With 2 bases removed from V and 4 bases from J, the gap between germline ends came to 6 bases. Germline CDR1 and CDR2: SGHTA and FQGNSA. The CDR3 sequence is CASSLRGNQPQHF. The CDR3 DNA reads TGTGCCAGCAGCTTAAGGGGGAATCAGCCCCAGCATTTT.

The count of this clone is one. The gene calls are TRBV28 and TRBJ1-5; tentatively, D is TRBD1 (6 bases). Germline CDR1 MDHEN, CDR2 SYDVKM. The CDR3 has 14 amino acids. Trimming shortened V by 6 bases and J by 4 bases, and 13 bases separated the two germline ends. The CDR3, as DNA: TGTGCCAGCAGAAATCCGGGACAAAATCAGCCCCAGCATTTT. It specifies CASRNPGQNQPQHF.

This chain uses TRBV7-6 with TRBJ2-1; 7 bases are shared with TRBD1. Germline loops: CDR1 SGHVS, CDR2 FNYEAQ. The CDR3 length is 15 residues. V was clipped by 5 bases and J by 9 bases; unmatched bases: 13. The CDR3 DNA follows: TGTGCCAGCAGCGGTCGGACGAAAGGGGGCATTGAGCAGTTCTTC. Protein sequence: CASSGRTKGGIEQFF. Variable domain in full (rest from reference TRBV7-6 and TRBJ2-1): GAGVSQSPRYKVTKRGQDVALRCDPISGHVSLYWYRQALGQGPEFLTYFNYEAQQDKSGLPNDRFSAERPEGSISTLTIQRTEQRDSAMYRCASSGRTKGGIEQFFGPGTRLTVL.

J is TRBJ1-4 and V is TRBV18; no clear D. CDR1 KGHSH and CDR2 LQKENI come from the germline V gene. V was shortened by 6 bases and J by 4 bases, with 3 bases between the two germline ends. The CDR3 runs 11 residues. The CDR3, as DNA: TGTGCCAGCTCCGATAATGAAAAACTGTTTTTT. The encoded protein is CASSDNEKLFF.

V gene TRBV10-2 combines with J gene TRBJ1-5; D uncertain. This CDR3 has 13 residues. Germline loops: CDR1 WSHSY, CDR2 SAAADI. V shed 3 bases and J shed 7 bases, with 10 bases lying between them. In nucleotides, the CDR3 is TGCGCCAGCAGTGAAAGAAGGGAACAGCCCCAGCATTTT. Translation: CASSERREQPQHF.

J is TRBJ2-1 and V is TRBV7-3; 10 bases are shared with TRBD2. Germline values: CDR1 SGHTA, CDR2 FQGTGA. V was pared by 8 bases and J by 10 bases, with 17 bases of the junction left unmatched. The CDR3 runs 16 residues. CDR3 nucleotide sequence: TGTGCCAGCGCACTAGCGGGAATCGGTAGCGGCTACGAGCAGTTCTTC. This encodes CASALAGIGSGYEQFF.